This entry is about one T cell receptor beta chain. Its specificity is not known. The investigators reverse transcribed all of the isolated RNA, so they sequenced expressed TCRB transcripts. Some 3.6 million reads on average were seen across naive, central memory and regulatory T cell samples. The table came from immunoSEQ multiplex PCR; TCRdb's copy has only in-frame clones and leaves some out. The profile shows some 160,000 clones, 8.5% to 10% of them singletons. This entry is derived from a study of beta chain features in type 1 diabetes. On the study more broadly: Patients shared similar age, gender and cell yields with healthy donors. Over all samples combined, some 110 million sorted cells were examined.

Study-wide findings and caveats: There was a moderate but significant shortening of TCRB CDR3s in all four CD4+ subsets of Type 1 diabetes patients. VDJ junctions sequenced from type 1 diabetes patients showed fewer insertions and more deletions.

This CDR3 has 13 residues. Trimming stripped 3 bases from V and 5 bases from J, with 9 bases between. CDR1 is SGHRS and CDR2 is YFSETQ in the germline V gene. The source is a woman under 40 with type 1 diabetes. The J gene is TRBJ1-5, the V gene TRBV5-1; maybe TRBD1 (5 bases). Specimen: central memory CD4+ T cells from blood. CDR3 coding DNA: TGCGCCAGCAGCTCGATGACAGATCAGCCCCAGCATTTT. It specifies CASSSMTDQPQHF.